This T cell receptor (beta chain) was recovered during a study of neoadjuvant anti-PD-1 for oral cavity cancer. Study results and caveats: Treg/Th17 ratio rose with pretreatment blood and fell with post-treatment tumor TCRbeta clonality.

The repertoire was sequenced with immunoSEQ multiplex PCR; TCRdb's copy has only in-frame clones and lacks some. The repertoire consists of tens of thousands of clones, with more than 70% occurring once and the leading ten covering 3% to 4%. Patients had newly diagnosed, untreated stage II-IVA oral cavity squamous cell carcinoma. Trimming left V 5 bases short and J 5 bases short, with 13 bases between. CDR1 and CDR2 (germline): SGHNT, YYREEE (reference sequence). The CDR3 runs to 13 residues. This clone turned up a few times. The target antigen is unknown. The material sequenced was PBMCs, taken before nivolumab (anti-PD-1) treatment. The chain carries TRBV5-4 and TRBJ2-5; D is uncertain. This TCR came from a person aged 35-79 years with oral cavity squamous cell carcinoma. CDR3 protein: CASSRRIGETQYF. CDR3 bases: TGTGCCAGCAGTCGCAGGATTGGGGAGACCCAGTACTTC.